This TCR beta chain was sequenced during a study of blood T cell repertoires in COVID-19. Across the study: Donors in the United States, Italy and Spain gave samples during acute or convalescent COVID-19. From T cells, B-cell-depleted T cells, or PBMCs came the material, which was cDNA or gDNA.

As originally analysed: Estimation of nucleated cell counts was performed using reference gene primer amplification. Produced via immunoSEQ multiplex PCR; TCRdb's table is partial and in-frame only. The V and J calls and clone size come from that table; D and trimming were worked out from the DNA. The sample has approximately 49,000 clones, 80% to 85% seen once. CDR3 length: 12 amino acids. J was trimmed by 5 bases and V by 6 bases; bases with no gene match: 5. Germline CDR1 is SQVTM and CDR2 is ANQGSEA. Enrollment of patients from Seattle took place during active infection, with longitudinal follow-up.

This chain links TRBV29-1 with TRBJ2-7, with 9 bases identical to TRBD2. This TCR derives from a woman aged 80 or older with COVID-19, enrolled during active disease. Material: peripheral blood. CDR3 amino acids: CSVAGGTHEQYF. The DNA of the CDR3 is TGCAGCGTAGCGGGAGGCACCCACGAGCAGTACTTC.